This is a list of T cell receptor beta chains from one sample in a study of blood T cell repertoires in COVID-19. Here immunoSEQ multiplex PCR was the method, and the copy in TCRdb shows in-frame clones only, minus some. The sample records about 220,000 clones, 85% to 90% being singletons. Sequences were obtained from peripheral blood. Source of these receptors: a woman in her 50s with COVID-19, enrolled during active disease. Both conserved end residues are part of each CDR3. Clone size is given for some rows only: seen once, a few or many times, or a class if the clone is expanded.

V gene	CDR3 length	clone size	J gene	CDR3 protein
TRBV2	13	.	TRBJ1-5	CASVGSYNQPQHF
TRBV10-3	15	.	TRBJ1-2	CAIRLWTGVLYGYTF
TRBV5-8	16	once	TRBJ1-5	CASSFNGGVGDQPQHF
TRBV3-1/TRBV3-2	17	.	TRBJ1-1	CASSQDLSRQGYTEAFF
TRBV28	13	.	TRBJ2-6	CASSPSGANVLTF
TRBV30	16	few	TRBJ1-3	CAWSPGQGWSGNTIYF
TRBV27	14	.	TRBJ1-2	CASRGDRLGYGYTF
TRBV5-6	12	few	TRBJ1-6	CASSLGVSPLHF
TRBV19	16	.	TRBJ1-4	CASSSGVLATNEKLFF
TRBV7-3	15	few	TRBJ1-1	CASSSGQGVGTEAFF
TRBV10-2	12	.	TRBJ1-2	CASRGKEEGYTF
TRBV5-1	13	.	TRBJ2-7	CASSPLGPYEQYF
TRBV5-1	14	.	TRBJ1-6	CASSYGQSNSPLHF
TRBV23-1	14	.	TRBJ1-3	CASSQSTTAGGDGF
TRBV27	18	.	TRBJ2-3	CASSFRWGGRGGTDTQYF
TRBV30	13	.	TRBJ1-2	CAWSSGTGDGYTF
TRBV27	15	.	TRBJ2-4	CASSFRGVAKNIQYF
TRBV6-5	15	once	TRBJ1-2	CASSPGTVSSYGYTF
TRBV19	13	.	TRBJ1-2	CASSIIGGRGYTF
TRBV3-1/TRBV3-2	15	.	TRBJ1-3	CASSPRGGSGNTIYF
TRBV9	13	.	TRBJ2-1	CASRGQGGNEQFF
TRBV5-4	14	.	TRBJ2-1	CATRTSGVYNEQFF
TRBV15	14	.	TRBJ2-4	CATSTTGWGNIQYF
TRBV6-5	13	.	TRBJ1-4	CATRGGGGEKLFF
TRBV6-2/TRBV6-3	16	.	TRBJ1-3	CASSERVLFSGNTIYF
TRBV6-2/TRBV6-3	16	.	TRBJ2-6	CASSISSSSGANVLTF
TRBV6-5	14	.	TRBJ2-7	CASRPTGGWDEQYF
TRBV28	11	.	TRBJ2-5	CAIGVLETQYF
TRBV9	15	.	TRBJ2-3	CASSAVAGITDTQYF
TRBV19	15	once	TRBJ1-3	CASSWTDASGNTIYF
TRBV5-6	16	.	TRBJ1-2	CASSNWTAGQVYGYTF
TRBV12-5	11	.	TRBJ2-1	CASGLRDEQFF
TRBV6-1	13	.	TRBJ1-2	CASSEVASEVNTF
TRBV4-1	14	once	TRBJ2-7	CASSPGQVPYEQYF
TRBV25-1	13	few	TRBJ1-2	CASSEYNYYGYTF
TRBV11-3	15	once	TRBJ2-1	CASSFEGGGPGEQFF
TRBV12-3/TRBV12-4	12	.	TRBJ1-2	CASSTARGGYTF
TRBV7-2	16	.	TRBJ2-4	CASSPRTSKTKNIQYF
TRBV7-9	14	once	TRBJ2-7	CASSSRQGPHEQYF
TRBV5-1	16	.	TRBJ2-5	CASRPTGTPQQETQYF
TRBV6-2/TRBV6-3	13	.	TRBJ1-1	CASSYSDITEAFF